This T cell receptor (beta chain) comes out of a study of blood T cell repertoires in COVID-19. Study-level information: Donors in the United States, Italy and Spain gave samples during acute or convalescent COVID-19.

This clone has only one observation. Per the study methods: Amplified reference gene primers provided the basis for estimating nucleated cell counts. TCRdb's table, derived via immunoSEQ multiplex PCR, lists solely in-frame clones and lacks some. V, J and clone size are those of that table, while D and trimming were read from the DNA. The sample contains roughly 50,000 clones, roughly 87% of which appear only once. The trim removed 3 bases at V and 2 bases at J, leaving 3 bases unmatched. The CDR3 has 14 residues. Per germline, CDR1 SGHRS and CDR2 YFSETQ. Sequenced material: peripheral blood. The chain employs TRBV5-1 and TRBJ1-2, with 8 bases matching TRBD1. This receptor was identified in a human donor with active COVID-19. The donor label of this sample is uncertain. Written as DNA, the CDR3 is TGCGCCAGCAGCTGGGGACAGGAAAACTATGGCTACACCTTC. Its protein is CASSWGQENYGYTF. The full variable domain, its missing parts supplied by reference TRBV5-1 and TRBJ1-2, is KAGVTQTPRYLIKTRGQQVTLSCSPISGHRSVSWYQQTPGQGLQFLFEYFSETQRNKGNFPGRFSGRQFSNSRSEMNVSTLELGDSALYLCASSWGQENYGYTFGSGTRLTVV.